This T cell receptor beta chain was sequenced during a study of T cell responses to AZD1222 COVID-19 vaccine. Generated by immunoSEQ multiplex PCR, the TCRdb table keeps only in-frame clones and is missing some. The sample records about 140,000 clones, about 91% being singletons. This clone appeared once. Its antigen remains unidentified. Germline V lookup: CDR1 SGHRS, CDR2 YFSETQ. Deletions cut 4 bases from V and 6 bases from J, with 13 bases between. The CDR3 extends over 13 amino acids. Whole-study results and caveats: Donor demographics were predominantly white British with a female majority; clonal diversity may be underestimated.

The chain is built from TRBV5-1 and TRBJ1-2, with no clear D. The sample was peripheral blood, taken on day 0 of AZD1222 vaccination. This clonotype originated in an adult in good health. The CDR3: CASSIPSSDGYTF. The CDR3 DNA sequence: TGCGCCAGCAGCATACCTTCTTCCGATGGCTACACCTTC.